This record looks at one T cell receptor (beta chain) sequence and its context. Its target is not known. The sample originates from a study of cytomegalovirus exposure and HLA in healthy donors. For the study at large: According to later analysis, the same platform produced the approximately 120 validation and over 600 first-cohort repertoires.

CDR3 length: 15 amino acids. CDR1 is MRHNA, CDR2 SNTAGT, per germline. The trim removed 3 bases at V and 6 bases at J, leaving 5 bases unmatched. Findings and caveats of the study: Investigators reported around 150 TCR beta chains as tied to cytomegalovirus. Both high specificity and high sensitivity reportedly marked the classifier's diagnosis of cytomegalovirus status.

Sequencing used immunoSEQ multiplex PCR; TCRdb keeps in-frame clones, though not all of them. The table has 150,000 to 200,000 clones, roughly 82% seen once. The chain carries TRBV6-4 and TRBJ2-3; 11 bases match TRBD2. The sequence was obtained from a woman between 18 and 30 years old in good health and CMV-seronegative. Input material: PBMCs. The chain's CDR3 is CASSDVAGGSDTQYF. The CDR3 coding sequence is TGTGCCAGCAGTGATGTAGCGGGAGGGTCCGATACGCAGTATTTT.